The rows below give T cell receptor beta chains drawn from one sample of a study of cytomegalovirus exposure and HLA in healthy donors. Clones were read by immunoSEQ multiplex PCR, and TCRdb kept only the in-frame ones, dropping some. This table holds about 160,000 clones, 84% found once. Sample: PBMCs. These receptors all stem from a man younger than 35 in good health and CMV-seronegative. Each CDR3 is given without its conserved first and last residue. Fields, in order: D gene, J gene, V gene, CDR3 protein. A D gene is named only where the DNA matches it firmly.

TRBD2,TRBJ2-1,TRBV18,ASSPGAGGYNEQF
TRBD1,TRBJ2-4,TRBV7-9,ASSWGQGGNIQY
NA,TRBJ2-2,TRBV10-3,AISESVTPNTGELF
NA,TRBJ1-4,TRBV5-1,ASRPGGPTNEKLF
TRBD1,TRBJ1-2,TRBV12-5,ASAATGENYGYT
NA,TRBJ2-5,TRBV2,ASSEPRNRGKETQY
NA,TRBJ2-7,TRBV14,ASSQGRAGPRYEQY
TRBD2,TRBJ2-2,TRBV6-4,ASSGLAGTGELF
TRBD1,TRBJ2-2,TRBV7-9,ASIDRVAGELF
TRBD2,TRBJ2-1,TRBV11-1,ASSSGTSGGRSYNEQF
TRBD2,TRBJ2-2,TRBV9,ASSVAGRAGTGELF
TRBD1,TRBJ1-5,TRBV6-6,ASPGGPQH
NA,TRBJ2-1,TRBV15,ATSINPTENEQF
NA,TRBJ2-5,TRBV7-9,ASSAEETQY
TRBD1,TRBJ1-5,TRBV6-5,ASRETGGTGQPQH
TRBD2,TRBJ2-5,TRBV2,ASSKTLAGGGETQY
TRBD1,TRBJ1-2,TRBV7-2,ASSLDPTGGKQGYT
TRBD1,TRBJ2-7,TRBV10-3,AISEHLDRARAESNEQY
NA,TRBJ2-5,TRBV5-1,ASSLDSSQETQY
NA,TRBJ2-7,TRBV5-1,ASSIVGQNEQY
NA,TRBJ1-1,TRBV28,ATDRRTPENTEAF
TRBD1,TRBJ2-1,TRBV6-6,ASSRSTGGPYNEQF
NA,TRBJ1-1,TRBV4-1,ASSQGYGTHPGDF
NA,TRBJ2-1,TRBV15,ATSRDRAVVYNEQF
NA,TRBJ2-5,TRBV28,ASSLQFAEETQY
TRBD1,TRBJ2-2,TRBV7-8,ASSLVTGAGELF
TRBD2,TRBJ2-1,TRBV7-8,ASSISRGARGNEQF